The 4 T cell receptor beta chains given below trace back to one sample, sequenced in a study of blood T cells in healthy people across ages (dated by TCRdb to between 2014 and 2017). Libraries came from 5' RACE. Sequencer: Illumina HiSeq 2500. A second PCR of 7 to 11 cycles was performed with a sample-barcoded 5' primer and a J-beta primer mix. TCRdb passed the public sequencing reads through fastp at Q25 and MiXCR, retaining productive beta sequences. CDR3 protein duplicates are merged, each entry listing the most common genes and DNA. This sample has approximately 800,000 distinct CDR3 sequences in its table, and around 25% of those were observed once. The top ten hold more than 3% of the sample. These same data were also listed under a study on T cells of mothers and their children.

What was sequenced was blood. The receptor set was obtained from a boy aged 10-17 years in good health.

There are a few counts of this clonotype. This chain connects TRBV6-6 to TRBJ2-5; the D gene could be TRBD1 or TRBD2 (5 bases each). The DNA matches TRBJ2-7 better at its end, which makes the J call doubtful. The CDR3 runs to 13 residues. CDR1 and CDR2 (germline): MNHNY, SVGAGI (reference sequence). CDR3 amino acids: CASRTTGPYEQYF. The CDR3 bases are TGTGCCAGCAGGACGACGGGGCCCTACGAGCAGTACTTC.

This clonotype was seen more than once but under ten times. The chain links TRBV5-1 to TRBJ2-7; either TRBD1 or TRBD2 may supply D (7 bases each). Trimming pared 2 bases from V and 4 bases from J, leaving 19 bases between. Germline CDR1 and CDR2: SGHRS and YFSETQ. This CDR3 has 16 amino acids. CDR3 nucleotide sequence: TGCGCCAGCAGCTTCGGACCTCAGGGGGGGGTTTACGAGCAGTACTTC. It is translated as CASSFGPQGGVYEQYF.

V is TRBV9 and J is TRBJ1-5; 7 bases align to TRBD1. Germline CDR1 and CDR2: SGDLS and YYNGEE. This CDR3 is built from 15 residues. Germline trimming cut 0 bases from V and 6 bases from J; bases unmatched to any gene: 6. The CDR3: CASSVGGGAGQPQHF. The CDR3 nucleotides are TGTGCCAGCAGCGTAGGAGGGGGCGCGGGTCAGCCCCAGCATTTT. The whole variable domain, remainder taken from reference TRBV9 and TRBJ1-5, is DSGVTQTPKHLITATGQRVTLRCSPRSGDLSVYWYQQSLDQGLQFLIQYYNGEERAKGNILERFSAQQFPDLHSELNLSSLELGDSALYFCASSVGGGAGQPQHFGDGTRLSIL.

This clonotype was seen more than once but under ten times. The chain uses TRBV20-1 and TRBJ2-5; 11 bases fit TRBD2. The DNA end is more similar to TRBJ2-7, so the J call may be wrong. This CDR3 has 19 amino acids. In germline, CDR1 is DFQATT, CDR2 SNEGSKA (reference sequence). CDR3: CSARALGLAGGNWLNEQYF. CDR3 nucleotide sequence: TGCAGTGCTAGAGCCCTAGGACTAGCGGGCGGAAATTGGTTGAACGAGCAGTACTTC.